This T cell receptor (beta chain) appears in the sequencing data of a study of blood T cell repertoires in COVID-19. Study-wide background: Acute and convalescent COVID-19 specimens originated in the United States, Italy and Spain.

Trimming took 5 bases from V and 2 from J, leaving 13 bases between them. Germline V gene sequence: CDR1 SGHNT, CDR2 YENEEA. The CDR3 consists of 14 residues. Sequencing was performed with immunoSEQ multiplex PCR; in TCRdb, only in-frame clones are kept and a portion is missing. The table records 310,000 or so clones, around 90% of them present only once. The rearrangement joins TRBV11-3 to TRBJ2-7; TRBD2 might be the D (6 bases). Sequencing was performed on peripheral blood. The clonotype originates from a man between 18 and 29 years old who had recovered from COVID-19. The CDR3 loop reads CASSPGLTTYEQYF. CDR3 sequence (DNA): TGTGCCAGCAGCCCTGGACTAACCACCTACGAGCAGTACTTC.